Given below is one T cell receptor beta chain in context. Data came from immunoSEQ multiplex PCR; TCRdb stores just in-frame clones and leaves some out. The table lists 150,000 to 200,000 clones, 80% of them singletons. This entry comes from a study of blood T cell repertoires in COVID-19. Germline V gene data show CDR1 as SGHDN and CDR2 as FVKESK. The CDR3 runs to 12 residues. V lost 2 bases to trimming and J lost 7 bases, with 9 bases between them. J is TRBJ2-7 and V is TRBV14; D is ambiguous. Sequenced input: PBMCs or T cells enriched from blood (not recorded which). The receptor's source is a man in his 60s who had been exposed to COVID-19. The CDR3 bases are TGTGCCAGCAGCCAAACTTTTCGGGAGCAGTACTTC. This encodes CASSQTFREQYF.